The entry that follows covers one T cell receptor beta chain sequence. From the PCR reads, TCRdb called clonotypes with MiXCR, one entry per CDR3 protein. The profile shows under 7,500 distinct CDR3 sequences, around half of them singletons. These data are taken from a study of CD4 and CD8 cells across lung adenocarcinoma regions. The length of the CDR3 is 13 residues. Localized lung adenocarcinoma, a non-small cell lung cancer, affected the donors. Sequenced sample: CD4+ T cells from the center of a lung tumor. This TCR was sampled from a female donor with lung adenocarcinoma. The CD4 and CD8 labels of this study may be unreliable. The chain links TRBV12-3 or TRBV12-4 to TRBJ2-4; D not resolved. Matching the DNA end better, TRBJ2-7 makes the J call doubtful. The CDR3 DNA reads as TGTGCCAGCAGTTTAGCCCAGACCAACGAGCAGTACTTC. It specifies CASSLAQTNEQYF.